This T cell receptor beta chain originates from a study of blood T cells in healthy people across ages. Findings and caveats of the study: For the donors, CMV status was unknown and possibly confounded expanded clonotype changes. Older age coincided with a roughly linear decline in TCR beta diversity per million T cells.

Remarks on this clonotype: Its target is unknown.

Isolation of PBMCs gave at least 7 million cells per sample. Total RNA was extracted at no less than 6 micrograms per sample. The authors ran a second PCR of roughly 6 to 12 cycles using a sample-barcoded 5' primer and a J-beta primer mix. One entry per CDR3 protein results from TCRdb running MiXCR on the 5' RACE reads. The sample contains about 1.8 million distinct CDR3 sequences, around 48% of which appear only once. The source is a woman aged 40 to 50 in good health. Sequencing was carried out using blood.

The CDR3 sequence: CSVEALGGTRTDTQYF. The CDR3 region has the DNA TGCAGCGTTGAAGCGCTTGGGGGGACCAGGACAGATACGCAGTATTTT. The V gene is TRBV29-1, the J gene TRBJ2-3; D may be TRBD2 (6 bases). The germline V gene encodes CDR1 SQVTM and CDR2 ANQGSEA. The CDR3 runs 16 residues. Trimming took 1 base from V and 3 from J, leaving 17 bases between them.